Listed below are T cell receptor beta chains from one sample, sequenced in a study of shared clonotypes between healthy human individuals. Assay used: immunoSEQ multiplex PCR; TCRdb lists only in-frame clones, some missing. The table shows about 680,000 clones, with around 92% occurring only once. The specimen sequenced was naive CD8+ T cells sorted from blood. The source is a man aged 25-45 years in good health. Each CDR3 is given with its conserved first and last residue. D genes are given only for firm matches. Not all rows give a size; the values are once, few, many and, for expanded clones, a class.

abundance	len	j_gene	d_gene	v_gene	CDR3aa	CDR3nt
-	18	TRBJ2-1	-	TRBV4-1	CASSHPRRTKSSYNEQFF	TGCGCCAGCAGCCACCCCCGGCGGACTAAAAGCTCCTACAATGAGCAGTTCTTC
-	12	TRBJ1-1	-	TRBV11-2	CASSLLGVRAFF	TGTGCCAGCAGCTTATTAGGGGTTCGAGCTTTCTTT
-	15	TRBJ2-7	-	TRBV6-1	CASSEELVEAYEQYF	TGTGCCAGCAGTGAAGAACTAGTGGAAGCCTACGAGCAGTACTTC
-	13	TRBJ2-2	-	TRBV9	CASSGDYTGELFF	TGTGCCAGCAGCGGAGACTACACCGGGGAGCTGTTTTTT
-	14	TRBJ2-5	-	TRBV28	CASQQSALGETQYF	TGTGCCAGCCAGCAGTCGGCGTTGGGGGAGACCCAGTACTTC
-	13	TRBJ1-2	-	TRBV7-2	CASSFNRGYGYTF	TGTGCCAGCAGCTTTAACCGCGGCTATGGCTACACCTTC
-	13	TRBJ2-6	-	TRBV28	CASSLSGANVLTF	TGTGCCAGCAGTTTGTCTGGGGCCAACGTCCTGACTTTC
-	17	TRBJ2-3	-	TRBV7-9	CASSLNGEEGFTDTQYF	TGTGCCAGCAGCCTAAATGGGGAAGAAGGGTTCACAGATACGCAGTATTTT
-	12	TRBJ2-6	-	TRBV29-1	CSVLSGANVLTF	TGCAGCGTCCTTTCTGGGGCCAACGTCCTGACTTTC
-	16	TRBJ2-7	TRBD2	TRBV9	CASSSRSSGATYEQYF	TGTGCCAGCAGCTCACGAAGTAGCGGGGCCACCTACGAGCAGTACTTC
-	15	TRBJ2-3	-	TRBV13	CASSLGPSIGDTQYF	TGTGCCAGCAGCTTAGGGCCTTCAATAGGAGATACGCAGTATTTT
-	15	TRBJ2-4	-	TRBV4-1	CASSHSRDGKNIQYF	TGCGCCAGCAGCCACAGCCGGGACGGAAAAAACATTCAGTACTTC
-	16	TRBJ2-1	-	TRBV15	CATSSPTGVSRNEQFF	TGTGCCACCAGCAGCCCGACGGGAGTTTCGCGGAATGAGCAGTTCTTC
once	17	TRBJ2-3	-	TRBV11-2	CASSPVEWGVSADTQYF	TGTGCCAGCAGCCCGGTGGAATGGGGGGTGTCGGCAGATACGCAGTATTTT
-	16	TRBJ1-3	TRBD1	TRBV6-1	CASSEGTGGTGNTIYF	TGTGCCAGCAGTGAGGGGACAGGGGGCACCGGAAACACCATATATTTT
-	21	TRBJ2-3	TRBD2	TRBV13	CASSLGPQASGDATSTDTQYF	TGTGCCAGCAGCTTAGGCCCCCAAGCTAGCGGGGATGCCACTAGCACAGATACGCAGTATTTT
few	15	TRBJ2-3	-	TRBV4-1	CASSQGVMYPDTQYF	TGCGCCAGCAGCCAAGGTGTTATGTACCCAGATACGCAGTATTTT
once	14	TRBJ2-1	-	TRBV30	CAWNWAGLANEQFF	TGTGCCTGGAATTGGGCGGGATTGGCCAATGAGCAGTTCTTC
-	15	TRBJ2-7	-	TRBV11-1	CASSLQGGIVYEQYF	TGTGCCAGCAGCTTGCAAGGGGGTATTGTCTACGAGCAGTACTTC
few	15	TRBJ2-7	TRBD2	TRBV25-1	CASSDGLAGGSEQYF	TGTGCCAGCAGTGATGGACTAGCGGGAGGTAGTGAGCAGTACTTC
-	17	TRBJ2-3	TRBD2	TRBV7-6	CASSQRRGAGGSDTQYF	TGTGCCAGCAGCCAAAGGCGGGGGGCGGGAGGCTCAGATACGCAGTATTTT
-	15	TRBJ1-2	-	TRBV12-2	CASRPPKGGRAGYTF	TGTGCAAGTCGCCCTCCGAAGGGCGGGCGAGCGGGCTACACCTTC
-	15	TRBJ1-1	-	TRBV7-9	CASSQSIAGAYEAFF	TGTGCCAGCAGTCAATCAATTGCAGGAGCCTATGAAGCTTTCTTT
-	13	TRBJ2-1	-	TRBV6-5	CASRHVASNEQFF	TGTGCCAGCAGACACGTAGCGTCGAATGAGCAGTTCTTC
once	14	TRBJ2-7	-	TRBV30	CAWRLGGSGNEQYF	TGTGCCTGGAGGCTAGGGGGAAGCGGTAACGAGCAGTACTTC
-	13	TRBJ2-7	-	TRBV7-3	CASSAIDKSEQYF	TGTGCCAGCAGCGCAATCGACAAATCCGAGCAGTACTTC
-	15	TRBJ2-7	TRBD1	TRBV5-4	CASSFPGQGRYEQYF	TGTGCCAGCAGCTTCCCGGGACAGGGGAGGTACGAGCAGTACTTC
-	19	TRBJ2-5	-	TRBV11-2	CASSLDRWGDKPNQETQYF	TGTGCCAGCAGCTTAGATCGTTGGGGGGACAAACCTAATCAAGAGACCCAGTACTTC
-	15	TRBJ2-1	TRBD1	TRBV19	CASSPREDRGVEQFF	TGTGCCAGTAGTCCACGGGAGGACAGGGGGGTTGAGCAGTTCTTC